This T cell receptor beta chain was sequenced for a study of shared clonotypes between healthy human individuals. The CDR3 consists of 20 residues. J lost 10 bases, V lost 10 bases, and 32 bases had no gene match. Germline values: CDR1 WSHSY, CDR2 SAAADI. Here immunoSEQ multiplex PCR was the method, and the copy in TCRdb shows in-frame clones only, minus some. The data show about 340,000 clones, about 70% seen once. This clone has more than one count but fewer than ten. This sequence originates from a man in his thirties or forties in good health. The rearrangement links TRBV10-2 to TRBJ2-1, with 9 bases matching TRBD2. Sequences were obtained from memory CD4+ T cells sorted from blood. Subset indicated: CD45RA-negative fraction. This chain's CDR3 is CATKMGLGAGGLSQWGEQFF. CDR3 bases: TGCGCCACCAAAATGGGTTTGGGAGCGGGAGGTCTCTCTCAGTGGGGGGAGCAGTTCTTC.